This T cell receptor beta chain was identified in a study of blood T cell repertoires in COVID-19. Whole-study context: COVID-19 samples collected from the United States, Italy and Spain covered acute and convalescent phases.

The CDR3 contains 16 residues. Germline V gene sequence: CDR1 SNHLY, CDR2 FYNNEI. With 3 bases removed from V and 4 bases from J, the gap between germline ends came to 18 bases. As originally analysed: Amplifying reference gene primers gave estimates of nucleated cell counts. The assay was immunoSEQ multiplex PCR, and TCRdb's table has in-frame clones only and misses some. V, J and clone size were drawn from that table, and D and trimming were deduced from the DNA. The sample contains 250,000 to 300,000 clones, 88% of which appear only once. Followed longitudinally, the Seattle patients had been enrolled during active infection.

The sequence came from a woman in her 30s with COVID-19, enrolled during active disease. Sequencing used peripheral blood. This chain uses TRBV2 with TRBJ2-5, with D tentatively TRBD1 (6 bases). This chain's CDR3 is CASSEAHRVIGETQYF. In nucleotides, the CDR3 is TGTGCCAGCAGTGAGGCCCACAGGGTGATCGGAGAGACCCAGTACTTC.